This T cell receptor beta chain appears in the sequencing data of a study of identifying expanded T cells in peripheral blood. Clones were read by immunoSEQ multiplex PCR, and TCRdb kept only the in-frame ones, dropping some. The table lists about 130,000 clones, roughly 90% of them singletons. The study, taken as a whole, reports: Roughly 2-week clone count variance significantly increased as total template count grew. Technical replicates showed around 1.2 changed clones; two weeks 15 to 20; four weeks 19.

A remark on this clone: No antigen is known for it.

V was clipped by 6 bases and J by 3 bases; unmatched bases: 9. There are 15 residues in the CDR3. Germline V lookup: CDR1 MDHEN, CDR2 SYDVKM. Collection occurred without any documented infections or immune events in donors. The V call is TRBV28, the J call TRBJ2-7, with 9 bases lining up with TRBD1. The material sequenced was blood. This TCR derives from a person aged 18-70 years in good health. CDR3: CASRAGTGIVYEQYF. The CDR3, as DNA: TGTGCCAGCAGGGCCGGGACAGGGATCGTCTACGAGCAGTACTTC. Filled out from reference TRBV28 and TRBJ2-7, the complete variable domain reads DVKVTQSSRYLVKRTGEKVFLECVQDMDHENMFWYRQDPGLGLRLIYFSYDVKMKEKGDIPEGYSVSREKKERFSLILESASTNQTSMYLCASRAGTGIVYEQYFGPGTRLTVT.